One and the same sample provided the 22 T cell receptor beta chains below, sequenced in a study of response to subunit inactivated influenza vaccine. MiXCR, applied by TCRdb to the RT-PCR reads, yields one record per CDR3 protein. Here the sample spans about 700,000 distinct CDR3 sequences, approximately 15% being singletons. The sample in question was PBMCs from blood, obtained around two weeks before vaccination. Source of these receptors: a man aged 50-59 years who received an inactivated influenza vaccine.

The V and J genes are TRBV9 and TRBJ2-5; unclear D gene. This CDR3 has 16 residues. V shed 0 bases and J shed 1 base, with 13 bases lying between them. The germline gives CDR1 SGDLS, CDR2 YYNGEE. CDR3 sequence: CASSVGDLSPQETQYF. The CDR3 DNA reads as TGTGCCAGCAGCGTAGGGGATTTATCCCCCCAAGAGACCCAGTACTTC.

Only a few counts were recorded for this clonotype. The chain joins TRBV9 to TRBJ2-5; D not certain. The CDR3 runs 14 residues. Germline lookup yields CDR1 SGDLS and CDR2 YYNGEE. The ends were cut back, 0 bases at V and 0 bases at J, with 6 bases in the middle. The CDR3 region is CASSVGSHQETQYF. In nucleotides, the CDR3 is TGTGCCAGCAGCGTAGGTAGCCACCAAGAGACCCAGTACTTC.

The J gene is TRBJ2-7, the V gene TRBV10-3; 8 bases match TRBD2. This CDR3 is built from 15 residues. Per germline, CDR1 ENHRY and CDR2 SYGVKD. V lost 6 bases to trimming and J lost 0 bases; unmatched junction nucleotides: 7. The CDR3 reads CAIREAGDSSYEQYF. The DNA for the CDR3 is TGTGCCATCAGGGAAGCGGGAGACAGCTCCTACGAGCAGTACTTC.

V and J are TRBV3-1 and TRBJ2-1; TRBD2 is a possible D gene (6 bases). V lost 4 bases and J 3 bases, leaving 13 bases between the germline ends. Germline CDR1 LGHDT, CDR2 YNNKEL (reference sequence). The CDR3 covers 15 residues. The CDR3 reads CASSRGFGGYNEQFF. In nucleotides, the CDR3 is TGTGCCAGCAGCCGCGGTTTCGGGGGCTACAATGAGCAGTTCTTC.

This clonotype was counted between two and nine times. This chain links TRBV12-3 or TRBV12-4 with TRBJ2-1; D gene uncertain. The CDR3 has 18 residues. Trimming removed 11 bases from V and 2 bases from J, with 28 bases in between. CDR3 loop: CALCFVYGVRVAYNEQFF. The DNA for the CDR3 is TGTGCCCTCTGTTTCGTTTATGGGGTTAGGGTTGCCTACAATGAGCAGTTCTTC.

The sample holds many counts of this clonotype. The chain couples TRBV5-1 to TRBJ2-1, with 8 positions matching TRBD2. Trimming took 4 bases from V and 6 from J; bases not matched to a gene: 9. The germline gives CDR1 SGHRS, CDR2 YFSETQ. This CDR3 is 15 amino acids long. The CDR3 bases are TGCGCCAGCAGCCTAAGCGGGAGCGGAGGCAATGAGCAGTTCTTC. It translates to CASSLSGSGGNEQFF. Using reference TRBV5-1 and TRBJ2-1 for the parts outside the CDR3, the full variable domain is KAGVTQTPRYLIKTRGQQVTLSCSPISGHRSVSWYQQTPGQGLQFLFEYFSETQRNKGNFPGRFSGRQFSNSRSEMNVSTLELGDSALYLCASSLSGSGGNEQFFGPGTRLTVL.

This clonotype was detected a few times. The genes are TRBV25-1 and TRBJ2-5; D tentatively reads TRBD1 or TRBD2 (5 bases each). With 2 bases removed from V and 12 bases from J, the gap between germline ends came to 13 bases. This CDR3 is built from 12 residues. Per the germline V gene, CDR1 is MGHDK and CDR2 is SYGVNS. The CDR3 DNA follows: TGTGCCAGCAGTGAAATAACCGGGACGAAGTACTTC. Encoded protein: CASSEITGTKYF.

There are many counts of this clonotype. This chain connects TRBV9 to TRBJ2-1; 13 nucleotides agree with TRBD2. The CDR3 has 15 residues. Trimming cost V 0 bases and J 10 bases; bases outside gene matches: 4. Germline V lookup: CDR1 SGDLS, CDR2 YYNGEE. The CDR3 DNA reads as TGTGCCAGCAGCGTAGGCTTGGGACTAGCGGGAGAGCAGTTCTTC. Translating it yields CASSVGLGLAGEQFF.

This clonotype came up a few times. The genes are TRBV20-1 and TRBJ2-1; D gene unclear. CDR1 and CDR2 (germline): DFQATT, SNEGSKA (reference sequence). This CDR3 comprises 11 residues. V shed 6 bases and J shed 10 bases, with 13 bases lying between them. The CDR3 loop reads CSALGSAEQFF. Written as DNA, the CDR3 is TGCAGTGCCTTAGGTTCGGCGGAGCAGTTCTTC.

The sample holds a few counts of this clonotype. V gene TRBV15 combines with J gene TRBJ2-7; D is uncertain. Trimming took 4 bases from V and 0 from J, leaving 13 bases between them. Germline CDR1 is LNHNV and CDR2 is YYDKDF (reference sequence). The CDR3 is made up of 15 amino acids. In DNA form, the CDR3 reads TGTGCCACCAGCAAAGCCCTAAGTAGCTCCTACGAGCAGTACTTC. Amino acids: CATSKALSSSYEQYF.

This clonotype showed up many times. V and J are TRBV7-2 and TRBJ2-3; 9 positions agree with TRBD2. V lost 5 bases, J lost 2 bases, and 5 bases stayed unmatched. Per germline, CDR1 SGHTA and CDR2 FQGNSA. The CDR3 consists of 15 residues. The CDR3 here is CASSGGGANTDTQYF. CDR3 sequence (DNA): TGTGCCAGCAGCGGCGGGGGGGCTAACACAGATACGCAGTATTTT.

There are many counts of this clonotype. This CDR3 reads CASSSGTGGEAFF. Written as DNA, the CDR3 is TGCGCCAGCAGCTCGGGGACAGGAGGTGAAGCTTTCTTT. The rearrangement links TRBV5-1 to TRBJ1-1; 8 bases are a match to TRBD1. The trim removed 3 bases at V and 7 bases at J, leaving 5 bases unmatched. The CDR3 sequence is 13 residues long. Germline assignment: CDR1 SGHRS and CDR2 YFSETQ.

This clonotype was observed a handful of times. This chain connects TRBV9 to TRBJ1-6; D uncertain. This CDR3 contains 15 residues. Germline CDR1 is SGDLS and CDR2 is YYNGEE. V was shortened by 2 bases and J by 5 bases, with 11 bases between the two germline ends. The CDR3 reads CASSVSTGNNSPLHF. CDR3 nucleotide sequence: TGTGCCAGCAGCGTCAGTACGGGGAATAATTCACCCCTCCACTTT.

This clonotype was observed at least ten times. The chain is built from TRBV5-1 and TRBJ1-6; tentative D call: TRBD1 (6 bases). Between the trimmed V and J ends, which lost 4 bases and 7 bases, there was a span of 12 bases. This CDR3 spans 14 amino acids. Germline values: CDR1 SGHRS, CDR2 YFSETQ. CDR3 loop: CASSRDIGNSPLHF. CDR3 DNA sequence: TGCGCCAGCAGCCGGGACATTGGGAATTCACCCCTCCACTTT.

The J gene is TRBJ2-7, the V gene TRBV6-2 or TRBV6-3, with D possibly TRBD2 on 5 matching bases. Per germline, CDR1 MNHEY and CDR2 SVGEGT. This CDR3 spans 13 amino acids. Between the trimmed V and J ends, which lost 5 bases and 5 bases, there was a span of 13 bases. The CDR3 DNA sequence: TGTGCCAGCAGTAGCGTGGTGAGGGACGAGCAGTACTTC. Translated: CASSSVVRDEQYF.

This clonotype was counted between two and nine times. This chain connects TRBV15 to TRBJ2-3; tentatively, D is TRBD2 (6 bases). CDR1 is LNHNV and CDR2 is YYDKDF in the germline V gene (reference sequence). The V gene lost 1 base and the J gene lost 4 bases, with 15 bases spanning the gap. This CDR3 is 16 amino acids long. Here the CDR3 reads CATSRAWGEEADTQYF. CDR3 nucleotides: TGTGCCACCAGCAGAGCTTGGGGGGAGGAGGCAGATACGCAGTATTTT.

The chain is built from TRBV28 and TRBJ2-7, with TRBD2 matching 7 bases. Trimming at V came to 2 bases and at J to 2 bases, leaving 6 bases not matched to a gene. The CDR3 is 15 residues long. Germline values: CDR1 MDHEN, CDR2 SYDVKM. The CDR3 sequence is CASSLREGLTYEQYF. In nucleotides, the CDR3 is TGTGCCAGCAGTTTAAGGGAGGGTCTAACCTACGAGCAGTACTTC.

The sample holds a few counts of this clonotype. The genes are TRBV5-1 and TRBJ1-2, with a possible D match to TRBD1 (6 bases). Trimming left V 0 bases short and J 4 bases short, with 13 bases between. The CDR3 length is 15 residues. The germline CDR1 and CDR2 sequences are SGHRS and YFSETQ. CDR3 amino acids: CASSLDLGRGYGYTF. The CDR3 DNA reads as TGCGCCAGCAGCTTGGACCTGGGCAGGGGCTATGGCTACACCTTC.

For this clonotype: This may arise from a read error, as a much more abundant clone is one base away. This chain joins TRBV29-1 and TRBJ2-7, with D unresolved. V was cut by 7 bases and J by 5 bases, with 15 bases left in between. This CDR3 is 12 amino acids long. Per the germline V gene, CDR1 is SQVTM and CDR2 is ANQGSEA. The chain's CDR3 is CSAGPAINEQYF. The CDR3 DNA sequence: TGCAGCGCTGGTCCAGCTATCAACGAGCAGTACTTC.

The chain recombines TRBV4-3 with TRBJ2-3; TRBD2 matches 9 bases. Germline V CDR1 and CDR2: LGHNA, YSLEER. The CDR3 runs 20 residues. Trimming took 0 bases from V and 4 from J; bases not matched to a gene: 17. CDR3 protein: CASSQDRIVAGASGADTQYF. In DNA, the CDR3 is TGCGCCAGCAGCCAAGATAGGATAGTAGCGGGGGCCTCGGGTGCAGATACGCAGTATTTT.

The rearrangement links TRBV7-9 to TRBJ2-1, with a tentative D call TRBD1 (6 bases). CDR1 and CDR2 (germline): SEHNR, FQNEAQ (reference sequence). Trimming cost V 5 bases and J 4 bases, with 12 bases left between them. The CDR3 loop spans 14 amino acids. The CDR3 protein is CASSPRTEYNEQFF. The CDR3 DNA reads as TGTGCCAGCAGCCCACGGACAGAATACAATGAGCAGTTCTTC.

The CDR3 spells CSARGLIDSYNEQFF. CDR3 nucleotide sequence: TGCAGTGCTAGAGGCCTGATCGACAGTTACAATGAGCAGTTCTTC. The rearrangement uses TRBV20-1 and TRBJ2-1; possible D gene TRBD1, 5 bases. The CDR3 sequence is 15 residues long. V was clipped by 1 base and J by 4 bases, with 14 bases between them. Per the germline V gene, CDR1 is DFQATT and CDR2 is SNEGSKA (reference sequence).